This TCR beta chain was documented in a study of T cells in Graves' hyperthyroidism and ophthalmopathy (dated by TCRdb to the late 2010s). Regarding the study in general: Peripheral blood was collected at initial diagnosis, before any treatment. The study also compared thyroid tissue and blood T-cell repertoires from over 5 Graves' hyperthyroidism patients. To identify TCR V-J signatures that set the groups apart, the researchers used a discovery cohort of 100 patients, made up of 43 with Graves' ophthalmopathy and some 55 with stable Graves' hyperthyroidism. For training and testing, the 110 or so patients in the discovery cohort were randomly divided in a 7:3 ratio. The paper describes TCR Vbeta CDR3 sequencing of 130 to 150 peripheral blood samples, made up of 43 ophthalmopathy patients, roughly 72 hyperthyroidism patients and around 17 progressor patients. After blood sampling, hyperthyroidism patients were treated with methimazole at a starting dose of 30 mg daily, and ophthalmopathy patients were treated with high-dose intravenous methylprednisolone. Prospective prediction of ophthalmopathy was tested in an independent validation cohort of 18 to 20 hyperthyroidism patients and around 16 patients who later progressed to ophthalmopathy. What the study reported, not specific to this receptor: In validation, the model predicted progression to ophthalmopathy with 65% to 71% sensitivity and around 72% specificity, a median of around six months before onset. Blood samples also contained most of the expanded thyroid clonotypes (frequency above 0.001), which suggests that blood repertoires may reflect thyroid immune responses. A model built on a 13 V-J signature distinguished ophthalmopathy from stable hyperthyroidism, reaching over 85% sensitivity and around 81% specificity in cross-validation and 80%/75% in testing. No statistical method was used to set the sample size in advance, and investigators knew the group allocation.

TCR beta CDR3 regions were amplified from RNA transcripts. The TCR CDR3 was subjected to a first round of RT-PCR using the HTBI primer set and the Qiagen OneStep RT-PCR kit. A second multiplex PCR round built the libraries, followed by size selection and purification. The libraries were sequenced on an Illumina HiSeq2000 using paired-end 100 bp reads. As for the original processing: Raw data were processed with SOAPnuke, discarding reads with adapters, uncalled bases, mean Phred below 15, or no exact constant-primer or identifier match. COPE v1.2.5 was used to merge the high-quality paired reads, and each unique nucleotide sequence was defined as a clonotype. Clonotypes were aligned to IMGT TRBV, TRBD and TRBJ reference segments using MiTCR v1.1. Analysis was restricted to V-J combinations with a frequency above 0.0001, which covered about 99% of repertoires. A TCS score was defined as the ratio of F50 (clonal expansion) to E x V (chaos), with BLOSUM62-based TCRdist applied between CDR3 peptides within each V-J. Welch's t-statistics and random forest reduced fewer than 550 V-J features to 10 to 15, which were used in a naive Bayes classifier (R e1071). Clones were called with MiXCR by TCRdb after fastp trimmed the public reads at Q25, and only in-frame beta chains were retained. Each CDR3 protein appears once, grouped with its most common genes and DNA. These V and J calls originate from TCRdb's pipeline instead of the authors' own analysis. The sample profile shows 600,000 to 750,000 distinct CDR3 sequences; 15% to 20% of them were found once. About 16% of the sample is taken by the ten largest.

Per the germline V gene, MDHEN is the CDR1 and SYDVKM is the CDR2. The CDR3 sequence holds 15 residues, the cysteine and phenylalanine included. The retained sequence is limited to the CDR3, 45 bases, with the frame set at the first base. V loses 6 bases of germline sequence and J loses 5 bases, and the interval between the two ends is 20 bases. This clonotype appeared many times. What antigen it recognizes has not been identified. Base quality data are lacking; no much larger clone is found one base away. Stable Graves' hyperthyroidism was defined as the absence of progression to ophthalmopathy over 18 months of follow-up. Hyperthyroidism patients were newly diagnosed, with disease duration under 2 months, and aged 18 to 65 years. Exclusion was applied to patients with uncontrolled infections, other autoimmune diseases, pregnancy or lactation. Diagnoses relied on clinical symptoms, serum thyroxine and TRAb, thyroid ultrasound and orbital computed tomography. PBMCs were separated from roughly 10 ml of fresh peripheral blood using Ficoll-Paque density gradient centrifugation. Trizol reagent was used to extract total RNA, and RNA quality was then checked on an Agilent 2100 Bioanalyzer.

The sequence is built from TRBV28 and TRBJ2-7; TRBD2 is a weak D gene call, 7 bases matching. Sequencing was performed on blood. The TCR was taken from a man aged 50 to 59 with Graves' hyperthyroidism. DNA sequence: TGTGCCAGCAGCTCCCCCGGGCGGGGGCAGGACGAGCAGTACTTC. It encodes CASSSPGRGQDEQYF.